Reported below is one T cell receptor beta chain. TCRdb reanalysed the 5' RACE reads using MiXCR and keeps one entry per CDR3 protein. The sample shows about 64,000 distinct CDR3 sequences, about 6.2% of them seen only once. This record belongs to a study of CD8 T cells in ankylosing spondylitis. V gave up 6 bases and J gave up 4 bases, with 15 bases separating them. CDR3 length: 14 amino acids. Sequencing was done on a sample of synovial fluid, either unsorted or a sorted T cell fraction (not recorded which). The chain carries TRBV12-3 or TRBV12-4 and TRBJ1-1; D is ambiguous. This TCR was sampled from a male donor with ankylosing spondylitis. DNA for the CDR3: TGTGCCAGCAGCCCGCGAGGGCGAGCCACTGAAGCTTTCTTT. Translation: CASSPRGRATEAFF.